This entry describes one TCR beta chain. Antigen: not known. This specimen belongs to a study of T cells in Graves' hyperthyroidism and ophthalmopathy. Amplified regions were TCR beta CDR3 sequences from RNA transcripts. The TCR CDR3 was amplified in a first-round RT-PCR using the HTBI primer set. Using its own MiXCR run on the multiplex PCR reads, TCRdb lists one record per CDR3 protein. Among approximately 720,000 distinct CDR3 sequences listed, around a sixth were seen once. General study findings and limits: In blood, most of the thyroid clonotypes expanded above 0.001 were also present.

CDR1 and CDR2 from the germline V gene are GTSNPN and SVGIG (reference sequence). The CDR3 is made up of 14 amino acids. J lost 4 bases, V lost 0 bases, and 5 bases had no gene match. Each diagnosis was grounded in clinical symptoms, serum thyroxine and TRAb, thyroid ultrasound, and orbital computed tomography. The V call is TRBV30, the J call TRBJ1-2, with 7 bases lining up with TRBD1. Sequencing was carried out using blood. The origin of this receptor is a woman between 45 and 65 years old with Graves' hyperthyroidism that later progressed to Graves' ophthalmopathy. This CDR3 is CAWSVGQDLYGYTF. The DNA for the CDR3 is TGTGCCTGGAGTGTCGGACAGGACCTCTATGGCTACACCTTC.